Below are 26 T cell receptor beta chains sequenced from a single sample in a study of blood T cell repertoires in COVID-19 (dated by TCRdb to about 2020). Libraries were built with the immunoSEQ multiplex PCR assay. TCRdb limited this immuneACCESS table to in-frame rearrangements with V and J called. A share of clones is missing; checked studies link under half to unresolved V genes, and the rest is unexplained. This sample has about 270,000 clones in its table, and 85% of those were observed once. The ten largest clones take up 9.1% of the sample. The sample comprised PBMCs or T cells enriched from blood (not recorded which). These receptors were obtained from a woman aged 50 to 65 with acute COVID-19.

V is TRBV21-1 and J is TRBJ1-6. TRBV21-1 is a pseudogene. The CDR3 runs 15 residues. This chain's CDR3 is CASSKAGGTPSPLHF. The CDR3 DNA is TGTGCCAGCAGCAAAGCGGGGGGGACTCCGTCACCCCTCCACTTT.

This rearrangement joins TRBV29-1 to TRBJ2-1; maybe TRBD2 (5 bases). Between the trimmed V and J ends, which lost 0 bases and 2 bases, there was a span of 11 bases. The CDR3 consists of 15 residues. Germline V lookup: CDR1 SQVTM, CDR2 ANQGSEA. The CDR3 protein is CSVEDPAVPYNEQFF. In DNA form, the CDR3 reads TGCAGCGTTGAAGACCCAGCGGTTCCCTACAATGAGCAGTTCTTC.

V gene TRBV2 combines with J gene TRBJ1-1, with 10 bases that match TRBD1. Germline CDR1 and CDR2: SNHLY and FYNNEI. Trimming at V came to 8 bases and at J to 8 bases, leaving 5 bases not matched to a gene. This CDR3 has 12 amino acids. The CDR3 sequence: CASYWDRGEAFF. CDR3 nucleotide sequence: TGTGCCAGCTACTGGGACAGGGGCGAAGCTTTCTTT.

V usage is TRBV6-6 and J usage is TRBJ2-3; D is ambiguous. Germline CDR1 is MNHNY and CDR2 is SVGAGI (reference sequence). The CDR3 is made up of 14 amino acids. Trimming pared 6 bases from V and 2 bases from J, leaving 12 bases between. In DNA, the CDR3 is TGTGCCAGCAGCTCTTCTTGGCTCACAGATACGCAGTATTTT. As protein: CASSSSWLTDTQYF.

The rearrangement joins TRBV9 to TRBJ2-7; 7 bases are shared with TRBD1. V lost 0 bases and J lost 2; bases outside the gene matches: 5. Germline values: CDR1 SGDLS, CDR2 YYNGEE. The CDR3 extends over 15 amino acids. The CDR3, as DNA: TGTGCCAGCAGCGTAGGACAGGGTTATACCTACGAGCAGTACTTC. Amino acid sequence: CASSVGQGYTYEQYF.

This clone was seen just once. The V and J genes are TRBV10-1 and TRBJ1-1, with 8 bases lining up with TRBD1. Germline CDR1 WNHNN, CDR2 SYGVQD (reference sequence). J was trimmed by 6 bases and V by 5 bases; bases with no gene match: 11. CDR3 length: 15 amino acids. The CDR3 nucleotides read TGCGCCAGCAGTTCAACCGGACAGGGAGGACCTGAAGCTTTCTTT. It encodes CASSSTGQGGPEAFF.

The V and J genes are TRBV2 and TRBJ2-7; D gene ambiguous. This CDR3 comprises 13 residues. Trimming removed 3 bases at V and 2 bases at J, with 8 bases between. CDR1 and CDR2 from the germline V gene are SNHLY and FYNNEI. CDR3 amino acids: CASSDRPTYEQYF. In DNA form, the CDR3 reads TGTGCCAGCAGTGACAGGCCCACCTACGAGCAGTACTTC.

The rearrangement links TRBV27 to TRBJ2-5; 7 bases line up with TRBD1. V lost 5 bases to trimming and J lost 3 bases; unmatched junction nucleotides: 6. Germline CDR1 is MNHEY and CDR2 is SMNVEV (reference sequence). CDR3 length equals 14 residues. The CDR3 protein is CASSLSTGKETQYF. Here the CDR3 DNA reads TGTGCCAGCAGTCTGTCGACAGGGAAAGAGACCCAGTACTTC.

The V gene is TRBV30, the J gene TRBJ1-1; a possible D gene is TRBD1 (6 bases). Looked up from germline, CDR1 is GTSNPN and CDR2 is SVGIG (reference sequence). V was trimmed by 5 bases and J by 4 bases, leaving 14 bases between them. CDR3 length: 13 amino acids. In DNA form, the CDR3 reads TGTGCCTGGGGGCAAGGGGGAGCCACTGAAGCTTTCTTT. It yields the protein CAWGQGGATEAFF.

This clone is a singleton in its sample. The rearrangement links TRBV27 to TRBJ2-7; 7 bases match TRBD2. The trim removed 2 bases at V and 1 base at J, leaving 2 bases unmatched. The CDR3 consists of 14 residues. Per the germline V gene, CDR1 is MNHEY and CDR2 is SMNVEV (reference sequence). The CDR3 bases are TGTGCCAGCAGTTTAGGGCGGGGGTCCTACGAGCAGTACTTC. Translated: CASSLGRGSYEQYF.

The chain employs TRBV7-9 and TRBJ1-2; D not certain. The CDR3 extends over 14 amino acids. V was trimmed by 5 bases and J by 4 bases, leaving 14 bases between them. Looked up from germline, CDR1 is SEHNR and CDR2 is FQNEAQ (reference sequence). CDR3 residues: CASSPSGGLYGYTF. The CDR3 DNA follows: TGTGCCAGCAGCCCCTCGGGAGGCCTCTATGGCTACACCTTC. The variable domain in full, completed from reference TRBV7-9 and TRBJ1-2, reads DTGVSQNPRHKITKRGQNVTFRCDPISEHNRLYWYRQTLGQGPEFLTYFQNEAQLEKSRLLSDRFSAERPKGSFSTLEIQRTEQGDSAMYLCASSPSGGLYGYTFGSGTRLTVV.

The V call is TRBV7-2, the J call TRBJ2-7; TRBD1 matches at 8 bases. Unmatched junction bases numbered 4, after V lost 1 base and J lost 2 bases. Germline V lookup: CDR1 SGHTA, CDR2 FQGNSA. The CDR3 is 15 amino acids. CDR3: CASSLEGQVTYEQYF. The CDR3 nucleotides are TGTGCCAGCAGCTTAGAGGGACAGGTGACCTACGAGCAGTACTTC. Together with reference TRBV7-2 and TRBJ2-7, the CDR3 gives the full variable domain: GAGVSQSPSNKVTEKGKDVELRCDPISGHTALYWYRQSLGQGLEFLIYFQGNSAPDKSGLPSDRFSAERTGGSVSTLTIQRTQQEDSAVYLCASSLEGQVTYEQYFGPGTRLTVT.

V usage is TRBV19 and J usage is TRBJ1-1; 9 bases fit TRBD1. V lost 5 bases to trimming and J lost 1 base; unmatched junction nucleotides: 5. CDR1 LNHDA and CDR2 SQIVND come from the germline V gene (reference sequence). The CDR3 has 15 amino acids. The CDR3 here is CASSLNRGRNTEAFF. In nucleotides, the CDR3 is TGTGCCAGTAGTTTAAACAGGGGGCGGAACACTGAAGCTTTCTTT.

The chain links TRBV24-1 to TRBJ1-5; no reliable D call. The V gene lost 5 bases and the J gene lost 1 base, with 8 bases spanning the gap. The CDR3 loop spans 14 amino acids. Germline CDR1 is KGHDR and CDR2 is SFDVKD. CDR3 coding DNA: TGTGCCACCAGTGGTGGTCAGAGCAATCAGCCCCAGCATTTT. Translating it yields CATSGGQSNQPQHF.

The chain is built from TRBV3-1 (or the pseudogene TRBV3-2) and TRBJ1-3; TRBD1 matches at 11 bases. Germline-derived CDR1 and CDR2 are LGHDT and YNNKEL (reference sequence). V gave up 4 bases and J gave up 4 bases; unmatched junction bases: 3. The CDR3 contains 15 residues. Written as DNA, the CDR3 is TGTGCCAGCAGCCCTGGGACAGGGGGAGGAAACACCATATATTTT. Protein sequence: CASSPGTGGGNTIYF.

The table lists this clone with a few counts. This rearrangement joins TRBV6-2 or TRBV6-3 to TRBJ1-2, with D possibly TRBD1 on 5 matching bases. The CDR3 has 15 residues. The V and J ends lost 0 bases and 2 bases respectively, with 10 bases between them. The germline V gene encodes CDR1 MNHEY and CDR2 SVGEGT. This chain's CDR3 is CASSYSDNLNYGYTF. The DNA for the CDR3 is TGTGCCAGCAGTTACTCGGACAACCTAAACTATGGCTACACCTTC.

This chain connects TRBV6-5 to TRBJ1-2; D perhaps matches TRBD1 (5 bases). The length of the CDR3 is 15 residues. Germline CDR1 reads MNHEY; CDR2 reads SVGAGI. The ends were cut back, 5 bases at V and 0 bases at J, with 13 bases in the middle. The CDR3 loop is CASSPTGGANYGYTF. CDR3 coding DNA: TGTGCCAGCAGTCCCACCGGGGGTGCTAACTATGGCTACACCTTC.

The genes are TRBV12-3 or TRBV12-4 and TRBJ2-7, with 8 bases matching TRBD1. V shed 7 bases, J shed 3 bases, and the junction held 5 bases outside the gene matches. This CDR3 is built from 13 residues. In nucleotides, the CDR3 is TGTGCCAGCACCAAGGACAGGGTCTACGAGCAGTACTTC. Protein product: CASTKDRVYEQYF.

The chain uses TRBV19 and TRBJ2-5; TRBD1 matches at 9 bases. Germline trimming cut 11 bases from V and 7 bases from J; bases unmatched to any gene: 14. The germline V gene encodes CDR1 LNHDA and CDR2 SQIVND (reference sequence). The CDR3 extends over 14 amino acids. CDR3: CAAGTGRTRGTQYF. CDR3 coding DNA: TGTGCCGCCGGGACAGGGAGAACCCGGGGGACCCAGTACTTC.

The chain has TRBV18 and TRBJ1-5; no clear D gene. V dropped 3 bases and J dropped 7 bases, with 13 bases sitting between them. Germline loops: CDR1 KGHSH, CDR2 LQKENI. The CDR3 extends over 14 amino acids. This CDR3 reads CASSPGRGGQPQHF. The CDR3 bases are TGTGCCAGCTCACCCGGGAGAGGCGGGCAGCCCCAGCATTTT.

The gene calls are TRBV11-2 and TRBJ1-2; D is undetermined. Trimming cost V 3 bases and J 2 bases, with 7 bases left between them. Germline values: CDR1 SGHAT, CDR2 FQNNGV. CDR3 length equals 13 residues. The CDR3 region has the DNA TGTGCCAGCAGCTTCCAGGTGAACTATGGCTACACCTTC. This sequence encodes CASSFQVNYGYTF.

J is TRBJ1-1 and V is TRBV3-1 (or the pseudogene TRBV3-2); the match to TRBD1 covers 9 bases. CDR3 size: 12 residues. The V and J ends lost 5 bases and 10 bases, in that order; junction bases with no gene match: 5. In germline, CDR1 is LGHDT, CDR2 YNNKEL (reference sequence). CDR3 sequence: CASSFGQGTAFF. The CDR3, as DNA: TGTGCCAGCAGCTTTGGACAGGGGACAGCTTTCTTT.

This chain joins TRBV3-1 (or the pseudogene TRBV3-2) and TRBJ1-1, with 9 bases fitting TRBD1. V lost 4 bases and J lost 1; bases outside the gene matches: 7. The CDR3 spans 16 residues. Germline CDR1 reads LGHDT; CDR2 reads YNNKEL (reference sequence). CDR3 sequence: CASSPGQGMGNTEAFF. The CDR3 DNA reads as TGTGCCAGCAGCCCGGGACAGGGTATGGGGAACACTGAAGCTTTCTTT.

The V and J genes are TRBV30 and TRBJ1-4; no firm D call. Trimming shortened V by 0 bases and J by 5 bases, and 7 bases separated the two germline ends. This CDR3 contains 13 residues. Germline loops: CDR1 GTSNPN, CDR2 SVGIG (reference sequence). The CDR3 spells CAWSVGRNEKLFF. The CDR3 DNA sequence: TGTGCCTGGAGTGTTGGGAGGAATGAAAAACTGTTTTTT.

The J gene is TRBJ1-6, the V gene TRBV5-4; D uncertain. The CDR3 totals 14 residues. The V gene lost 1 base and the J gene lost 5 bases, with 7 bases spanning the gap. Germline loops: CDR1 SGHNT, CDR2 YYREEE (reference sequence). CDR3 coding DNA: TGTGCCAGCAGCTTGAAGCGGAATAATTCACCCCTCCACTTT. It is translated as CASSLKRNNSPLHF.

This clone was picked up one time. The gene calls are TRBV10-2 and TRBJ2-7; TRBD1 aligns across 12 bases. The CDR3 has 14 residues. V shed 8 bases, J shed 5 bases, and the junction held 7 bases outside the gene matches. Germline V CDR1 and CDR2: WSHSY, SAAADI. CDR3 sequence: CASGGQGAVNEQYF. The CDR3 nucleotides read TGCGCCAGCGGGGGACAGGGGGCGGTGAACGAGCAGTACTTC.